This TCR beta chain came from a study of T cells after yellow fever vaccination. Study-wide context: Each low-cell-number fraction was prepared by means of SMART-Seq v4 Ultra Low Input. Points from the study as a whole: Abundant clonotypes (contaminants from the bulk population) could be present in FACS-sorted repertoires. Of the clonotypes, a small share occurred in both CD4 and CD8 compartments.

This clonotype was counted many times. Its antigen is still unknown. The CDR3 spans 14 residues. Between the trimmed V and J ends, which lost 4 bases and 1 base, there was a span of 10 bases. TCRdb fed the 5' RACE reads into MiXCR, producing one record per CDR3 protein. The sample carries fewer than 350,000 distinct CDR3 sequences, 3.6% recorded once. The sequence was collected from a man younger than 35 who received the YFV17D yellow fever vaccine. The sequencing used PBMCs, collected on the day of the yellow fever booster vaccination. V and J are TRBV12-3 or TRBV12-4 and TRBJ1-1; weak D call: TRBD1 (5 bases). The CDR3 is CASSSQGENTEAFF. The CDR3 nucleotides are TGTGCCAGCAGTTCCCAAGGGGAGAACACTGAAGCTTTCTTT.